The table lists the clone carrying this T cell receptor beta chain with a count of one. This sample was included in a study of blood T cell repertoires in COVID-19. Across the whole study: Sites across the United States, Italy and Spain contributed samples from acute and convalescent COVID-19. In each case, the material was cDNA or gDNA derived from T cells, B-cell-depleted T cells, or PBMCs.

Source study methods: Scientists estimated how many nucleated cells there were by amplifying reference gene primers. TCRdb's table, derived via immunoSEQ multiplex PCR, lists solely in-frame clones and lacks some. From that table come the V and J calls and clone size; the DNA was used to work out D and trimming. Among 200,000 or so clones listed, roughly three quarters were seen once. The CDR3 loop spans 18 amino acids. The V and J ends lost 1 base and 0 bases respectively, with 18 bases between them. CDR1 and CDR2 (germline): MGHRA, YSYEKL. What was sequenced was peripheral blood. This rearrangement joins TRBV4-1 to TRBJ1-2; D is uncertain. The TCR originated in a man aged 60 to 75 with active or convalescent COVID-19. CDR3 loop: CASSQALTHRSPNYGYTF. In nucleotides, the CDR3 is TGCGCCAGCAGCCAAGCCCTAACTCACAGATCTCCTAACTATGGCTACACCTTC.